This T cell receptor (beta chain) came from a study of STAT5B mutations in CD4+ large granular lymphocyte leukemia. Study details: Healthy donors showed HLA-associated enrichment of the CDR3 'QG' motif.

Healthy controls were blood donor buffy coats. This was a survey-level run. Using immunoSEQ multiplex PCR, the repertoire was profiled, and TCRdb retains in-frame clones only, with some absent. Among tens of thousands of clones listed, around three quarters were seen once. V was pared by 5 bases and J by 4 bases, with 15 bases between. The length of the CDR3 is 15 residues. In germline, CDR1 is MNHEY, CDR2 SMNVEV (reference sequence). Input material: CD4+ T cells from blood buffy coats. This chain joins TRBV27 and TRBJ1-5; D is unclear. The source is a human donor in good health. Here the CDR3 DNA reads TGTGCCAGCAGTAGGCGACTATCGGTTAATCAGCCCCAGCATTTT. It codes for CASSRRLSVNQPQHF.